One and the same sample provided the 23 T cell receptor beta chains below, sequenced in a study of cytomegalovirus exposure and HLA in healthy donors. Amplification used 60 Vbeta primers and 13 Jbeta primers. Clones were read by immunoSEQ multiplex PCR, and TCRdb kept only the in-frame ones, dropping some. The sample includes 95,000 to 150,000 clones, around 66% seen only once; the top ten take about 8.1%. Sequenced sample: PBMCs. The receptors shown here come from a woman in her 40s in good health and CMV-seropositive.

The chain employs TRBV7-9 and TRBJ1-2; TRBD1 matches 7 bases. The V segment lost 6 bases and the J segment 4 bases; nucleotides outside the gene matches: 8. The germline gives CDR1 SEHNR, CDR2 FQNEAQ (reference sequence). CDR3 size: 14 residues. CDR3 protein: CASRFSGDSYGYTF. DNA for the CDR3: TGTGCCAGCAGATTTAGTGGGGACAGCTATGGCTACACCTTC.

This clone was recorded a few times. Other DNA variants within this sample encode the same CDR3. This chain connects TRBV20-1 to TRBJ2-3; no firm D call. Germline values: CDR1 DFQATT, CDR2 SNEGSKA (reference sequence). V lost 3 bases, J lost 4 bases, and 5 bases lay in between. The CDR3 spans 11 residues. The CDR3 nucleotides read TGCAGTGCTAGGAGGTCAGATACGCAGTATTTT. Translating it yields CSARRSDTQYF.

V usage is TRBV11-3 and J usage is TRBJ2-3; 14 bases match TRBD2. In germline, CDR1 is SGHNT, CDR2 YENEEA. Germline trimming cut 5 bases from V and 3 bases from J; bases unmatched to any gene: 4. The CDR3 consists of 16 residues. CDR3 protein: CASSPGLAGATDTQYF. In nucleotides, the CDR3 is TGTGCCAGCAGCCCGGGACTAGCGGGGGCAACAGATACGCAGTATTTT.

J is TRBJ1-1 and V is TRBV6-1; D gene unclear. CDR1 and CDR2 from the germline V gene are MNHNS and SASEGT. Trimming took off 8 bases at V and 1 base at J, with 11 bases between the two ends. CDR3 length: 13 residues. This CDR3 reads CASAPVSNTEAFF. The CDR3 coding sequence is TGTGCCAGCGCCCCAGTTTCGAACACTGAAGCTTTCTTT.

This clone was observed once. J is TRBJ1-5 and V is TRBV6-1, with TRBD1 matching over 7 bases. This CDR3 has 18 residues. V dropped 4 bases and J dropped 5; count of bases not matched to a gene: 17. Germline CDR1 MNHNS, CDR2 SASEGT. CDR3 amino acids: CASSARHGTVFNDQPQHF. The CDR3, as DNA: TGTGCCAGCAGTGCTCGTCACGGGACAGTATTCAACGATCAGCCCCAGCATTTT.

The genes are TRBV10-2 and TRBJ2-7, with TRBD2 identical over 10 bases. Per the germline V gene, CDR1 is WSHSY and CDR2 is SAAADI. V lost 10 bases, J lost 2 bases, and 5 bases stayed unmatched. CDR3 size: 13 residues. The CDR3 loop is CATALAGAYEQYF. The DNA for the CDR3 is TGCGCCACCGCCCTAGCGGGGGCCTACGAGCAGTACTTC.

The rearrangement links TRBV19 to TRBJ1-5; D is perhaps TRBD1 (5 bases). Trimming pared 5 bases from V and 7 bases from J, leaving 12 bases between. The germline CDR1 and CDR2 sequences are LNHDA and SQIVND (reference sequence). The CDR3 length is 13 residues. The CDR3 loop reads CASSEDRKQPQHF. CDR3 DNA sequence: TGTGCCAGTAGTGAAGACAGAAAACAGCCCCAGCATTTT. Looking up the rest from reference TRBV19 and TRBJ1-5 gives the full variable domain: DGGITQSPKYLFRKEGQNVTLSCEQNLNHDAMYWYRQDPGQGLRLIYYSQIVNDFQKGDIAEGYSVSREKKESFPLTVTSAQKNPTAFYLCASSEDRKQPQHFGDGTRLSIL.

This clone was seen once. The chain recombines TRBV28 with TRBJ2-3; 7 nucleotides line up with TRBD2. The CDR3 runs 14 residues. Per germline, CDR1 MDHEN and CDR2 SYDVKM. With V trimmed by 6 bases and J by 2 bases, 5 bases remained unmatched. As DNA, the CDR3 is TGTGCCAGCAGGGAGGGAGGGACCACAGATACGCAGTATTTT. It is translated as CASREGGTTDTQYF. Full variable domain (missing parts from reference TRBV28 and TRBJ2-3): DVKVTQSSRYLVKRTGEKVFLECVQDMDHENMFWYRQDPGLGLRLIYFSYDVKMKEKGDIPEGYSVSREKKERFSLILESASTNQTSMYLCASREGGTTDTQYFGPGTRLTVL.

J is TRBJ2-3 and V is TRBV11-2; possible D gene TRBD2, 5 bases. The V and J ends lost 1 base and 2 bases respectively, with 10 bases between them. Germline assignment: CDR1 SGHAT and CDR2 FQNNGV. This CDR3 is 15 amino acids long. The CDR3 loop reads CASSLVSSTTDTQYF. CDR3 DNA sequence: TGTGCCAGCAGCTTAGTTTCTAGCACCACAGATACGCAGTATTTT.

This clone has only a few counts. CDR3 sequence reads: CASTRVQGTSPLHF. CDR3 in DNA: TGTGCCAGCACTCGGGTACAGGGGACGTCACCCCTCCACTTT. V gene TRBV6-5 combines with J gene TRBJ1-6; 7 bases fit TRBD1. From germline, CDR1 is MNHEY and CDR2 SVGAGI. The CDR3 has 14 amino acids. J gave up 10 bases and V 7 bases, and 10 bases lay outside the gene matches.

The chain joins TRBV6-5 to TRBJ2-1; 10 bases line up with TRBD1. This CDR3 spans 14 amino acids. Germline V CDR1 and CDR2: MNHEY, SVGAGI. V was pared by 7 bases and J by 10 bases, with 10 bases of the junction left unmatched. This chain's CDR3 is CASTRTGGSFEQFF. In nucleotides, the CDR3 is TGTGCCAGCACTAGGACAGGGGGGTCGTTCGAGCAGTTCTTC.

The chain combines TRBV6-1 with TRBJ2-5; 11 bases agree with TRBD2. V lost 1 base, J lost 0 bases, and 7 bases stayed unmatched. CDR1 is MNHNS, CDR2 SASEGT, per germline. The CDR3 sequence is 18 residues long. The chain's CDR3 is CASSEGFSGRGYQETQYF. The CDR3 nucleotides are TGTGCCAGCAGTGAAGGGTTTAGCGGGAGGGGTTACCAAGAGACCCAGTACTTC.

CDR3 nucleotide sequence: TGTGCTAGTGGTACGACAGGGTCCCATGGCTACACCTTC. This codes for CASGTTGSHGYTF. The V call is TRBV12-5, the J call TRBJ1-2, with 7 nucleotides matching TRBD1. The germline CDR1 and CDR2 sequences are LGHNT and FRNRAP. V was pared by 5 bases and J by 6 bases, with 6 bases of the junction left unmatched. The CDR3 sequence is 13 residues long. Based on the CDR3 plus reference TRBV12-5 and TRBJ1-2, the full variable domain is DARVTQTPRHKVTEMGQEVTMRCQPILGHNTVFWYRQTMMQGLELLAYFRNRAPLDDSGMPKDRFSAEMPDATLATLKIQPSEPRDSAVYFCASGTTGSHGYTFGSGTRLTVV.

This clone was recorded once. J is TRBJ1-5 and V is TRBV6-5; the match to TRBD1 covers 9 bases. This CDR3 spans 14 amino acids. Germline-derived CDR1 and CDR2 are MNHEY and SVGAGI. Unmatched junction bases numbered 9, after V lost 10 bases and J lost 5 bases. The CDR3 is CATAGTGQHQPQHF. CDR3 DNA: TGTGCCACCGCCGGGACAGGGCAACATCAGCCCCAGCATTTT.

V gene TRBV6-4 combines with J gene TRBJ2-3; TRBD2 aligns across 7 bases. CDR3 length: 15 amino acids. The junction had 10 bases not matched to a gene; V was cut back by 2 bases and J by 8 bases. Per germline, CDR1 MRHNA and CDR2 SNTAGT. CDR3 amino acids: CASSDGAGEFGTQYF. The CDR3 DNA sequence: TGTGCCAGCAGTGACGGGGCGGGAGAGTTCGGTACGCAGTATTTT.

The V and J genes are TRBV19 and TRBJ1-2; D not certain. This CDR3 spans 14 amino acids. V shed 9 bases and J shed 3 bases, with 17 bases lying between them. Germline CDR1 reads LNHDA; CDR2 reads SQIVND (reference sequence). The CDR3 DNA reads as TGTGCCAGCCGTTGGGCCGGAACAGACTATGGCTACACCTTC. Translated: CASRWAGTDYGYTF.

On this clone itself: At one of its ends the junction is not consistent with the germline gene, which may arise from a read error. Other DNA sequences in this specimen translate into the identical CDR3. The chain uses TRBV7-9 and TRBJ2-7; tentatively, D is TRBD1 (6 bases). The CDR3 covers 12 residues. Germline CDR1 reads SEHNR; CDR2 reads FQNEAQ (reference sequence). The CDR3 bases are TGTTCCAGCAGCCTGACAGGCTACGAGCAGTACTTC. Translation: CSSSLTGYEQYF.

This rearrangement joins TRBV5-1 to TRBJ1-1; a possible D gene is TRBD1 (5 bases). The V end lost 1 base, the J end lost 1 base, and 11 bases lay between the germline ends. Germline V gene data show CDR1 as SGHRS and CDR2 as YFSETQ. CDR3 size: 15 residues. The CDR3 DNA sequence: TGCGCCAGCAGCTTGTCGGCGACAGCGAACACTGAAGCTTTCTTT. Its translation: CASSLSATANTEAFF. The whole variable domain, remainder taken from reference TRBV5-1 and TRBJ1-1, is KAGVTQTPRYLIKTRGQQVTLSCSPISGHRSVSWYQQTPGQGLQFLFEYFSETQRNKGNFPGRFSGRQFSNSRSEMNVSTLELGDSALYLCASSLSATANTEAFFGQGTRLTVV.

This clone was seen a handful of times. V and J are TRBV2 and TRBJ2-1; the match to TRBD1 covers 7 bases. Germline CDR1 and CDR2: SNHLY and FYNNEI. The CDR3 is 15 amino acids. The trim removed 3 bases at V and 6 bases at J, leaving 8 bases unmatched. CDR3 sequence: CASSEGQGVGNEQFF. The CDR3 nucleotides are TGTGCCAGCAGTGAGGGTCAGGGGGTAGGCAATGAGCAGTTCTTC. The whole variable domain, remainder taken from reference TRBV2 and TRBJ2-1, is EPEVTQTPSHQVTQMGQEVILRCVPISNHLYFYWYRQILGQKVEFLVSFYNNEISEKSEIFDDQFSVERPDGSNFTLKIRSTKLEDSAMYFCASSEGQGVGNEQFFGPGTRLTVL.

This clone has only a few counts. Just one base apart from a much larger clone, this may be a read error. Different DNA sequences within this sample yield the same CDR3. The chain has TRBV9 and TRBJ1-6; 9 positions match TRBD1. Germline loops: CDR1 SGDLS, CDR2 YYNGEE. V lost 3 bases and J lost 10; bases outside the gene matches: 8. The CDR3 covers 15 residues. In nucleotides, the CDR3 is TGTGCCAGCAGCGACGCCGGGACAGGGCGGTCACCCCTCCACTTT. Protein: CASSDAGTGRSPLHF.

The chain couples TRBV11-3 to TRBJ2-7; D is perhaps TRBD1 (7 bases). From germline, CDR1 is SGHNT and CDR2 YENEEA. The CDR3 has 15 residues. Trimming took off 2 bases at V and 5 bases at J, with 16 bases between the two ends. This CDR3 is CASSLNPGRGDEQYF. CDR3 DNA: TGTGCCAGCAGCTTAAACCCCGGCAGGGGGGACGAGCAGTACTTC.

This clone was detected a few times. The chain employs TRBV6-1 and TRBJ1-2; 10 nucleotides align to TRBD1. The CDR3 has 15 residues. The V gene end was trimmed by 2 bases and the J gene end by 4 bases; junction bases not matched to a gene: 4. Per the germline V gene, CDR1 is MNHNS and CDR2 is SASEGT. The CDR3 reads CASSESWTGGYGYTF. Written as DNA, the CDR3 is TGTGCCAGCAGTGAAAGTTGGACAGGGGGCTATGGCTACACCTTC.

CDR3: CASSESGTIAGIQYF. CDR3 coding DNA: TGCGCCAGCAGTGAGTCCGGGACTATTGCAGGCATTCAGTACTTC. The V and J genes are TRBV10-2 and TRBJ2-4; 7 bases line up with TRBD2. The CDR3 has 15 residues. After removal of 0 bases from V and 9 bases from J, the junction contained 8 bases not matched to a gene. The V gene's germline CDR1 is WSHSY and CDR2 SAAADI.